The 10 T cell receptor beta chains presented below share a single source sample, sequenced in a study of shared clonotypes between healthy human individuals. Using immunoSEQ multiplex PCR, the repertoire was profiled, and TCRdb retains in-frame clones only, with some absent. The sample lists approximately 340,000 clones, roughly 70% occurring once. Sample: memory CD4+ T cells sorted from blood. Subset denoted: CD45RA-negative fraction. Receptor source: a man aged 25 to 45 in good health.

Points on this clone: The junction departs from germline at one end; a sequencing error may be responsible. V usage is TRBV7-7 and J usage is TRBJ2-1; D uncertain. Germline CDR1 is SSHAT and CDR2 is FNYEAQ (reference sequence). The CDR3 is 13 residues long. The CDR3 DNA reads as TGTGCTAGCAGCTTGAGCACGAACAATGAGCAGTTCTTC. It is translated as CASSLSTNNEQFF.

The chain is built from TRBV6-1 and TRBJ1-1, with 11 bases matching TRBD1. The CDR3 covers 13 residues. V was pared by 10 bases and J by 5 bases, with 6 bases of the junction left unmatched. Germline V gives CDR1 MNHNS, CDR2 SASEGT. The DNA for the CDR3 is TGTGCCACCACCGGACAGGGGGCGACTGAAGCTTTCTTT. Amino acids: CATTGQGATEAFF.

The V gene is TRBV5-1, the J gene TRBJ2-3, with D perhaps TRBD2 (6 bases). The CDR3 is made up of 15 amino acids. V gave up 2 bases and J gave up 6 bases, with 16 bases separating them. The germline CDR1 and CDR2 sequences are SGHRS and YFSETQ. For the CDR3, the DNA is TGCGCCAGCAGCTTAGACAGTCGTGGGGGGGATACGCAGTATTTT. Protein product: CASSLDSRGGDTQYF.

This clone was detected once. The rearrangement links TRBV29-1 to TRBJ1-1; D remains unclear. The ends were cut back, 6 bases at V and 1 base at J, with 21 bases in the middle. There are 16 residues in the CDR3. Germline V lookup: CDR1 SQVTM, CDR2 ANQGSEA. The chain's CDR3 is CSVAYIKSGGNTEAFF. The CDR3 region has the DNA TGCAGCGTGGCCTATATAAAGTCAGGAGGGAACACTGAAGCTTTCTTT.

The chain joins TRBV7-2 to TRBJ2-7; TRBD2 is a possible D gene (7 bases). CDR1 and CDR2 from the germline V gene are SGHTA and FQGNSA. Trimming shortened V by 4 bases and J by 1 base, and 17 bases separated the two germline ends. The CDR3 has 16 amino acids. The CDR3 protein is CASSSRGGEDSYEQYF. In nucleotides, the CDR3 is TGTGCCAGCAGCTCCAGAGGGGGGGAGGATTCCTACGAGCAGTACTTC.

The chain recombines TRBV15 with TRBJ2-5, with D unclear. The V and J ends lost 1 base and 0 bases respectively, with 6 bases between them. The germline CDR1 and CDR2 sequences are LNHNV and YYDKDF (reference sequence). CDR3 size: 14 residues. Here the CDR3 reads CATSRGNNQETQYF. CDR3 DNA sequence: TGTGCCACCAGCAGAGGGAACAACCAAGAGACCCAGTACTTC.

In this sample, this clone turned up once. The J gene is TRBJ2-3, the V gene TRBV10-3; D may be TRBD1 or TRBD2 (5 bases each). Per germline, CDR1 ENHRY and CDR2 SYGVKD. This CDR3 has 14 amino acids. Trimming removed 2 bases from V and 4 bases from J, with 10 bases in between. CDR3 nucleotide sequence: TGTGCCATCAGTGAGGGTCGAGGGGCAGATACGCAGTATTTT. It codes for CAISEGRGADTQYF.

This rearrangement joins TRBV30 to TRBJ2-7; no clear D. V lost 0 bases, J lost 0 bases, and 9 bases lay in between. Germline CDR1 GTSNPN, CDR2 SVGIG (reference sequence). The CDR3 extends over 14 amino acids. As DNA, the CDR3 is TGTGCCTGGAGTGTACCGATGAGCTCCTACGAGCAGTACTTC. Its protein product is CAWSVPMSSYEQYF.

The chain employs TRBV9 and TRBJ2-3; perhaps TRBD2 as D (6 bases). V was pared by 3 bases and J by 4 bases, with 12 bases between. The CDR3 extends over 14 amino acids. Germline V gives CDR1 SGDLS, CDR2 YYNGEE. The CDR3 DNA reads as TGTGCCAGCAGCGCCACCCCTAGCGCAGATACGCAGTATTTT. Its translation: CASSATPSADTQYF.

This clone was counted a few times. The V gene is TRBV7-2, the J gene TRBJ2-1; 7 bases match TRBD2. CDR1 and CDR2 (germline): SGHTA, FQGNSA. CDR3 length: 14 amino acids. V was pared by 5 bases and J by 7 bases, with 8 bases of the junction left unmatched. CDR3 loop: CASSRGPGRNEQFF. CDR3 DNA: TGTGCCAGCAGCCGCGGGCCCGGGAGGAATGAGCAGTTCTTC.